This TCR beta chain was identified in a study of blood T cell repertoires in COVID-19. Overall study context: Spain, Italy and the United States supplied samples that represented acute and convalescent COVID-19.

Data came from immunoSEQ multiplex PCR; TCRdb stores just in-frame clones and leaves some out. The sample carries under 200,000 clones, around 80% recorded once. The cohort comprised adults aged about 18 to 89 years residing in about two dozen US areas. For recovered donors of Cohort 3, there were two negative PCRs, clearance, or symptom resolution. Trimming left V 5 bases short and J 7 bases short, with 8 bases between. Germline V gives CDR1 MNHEY, CDR2 SVGAGI. The CDR3 has 11 residues. This receptor was taken from a man in his forties or fifties who had recovered from COVID-19. The sequenced sample consisted of PBMCs or T cells enriched from blood (not recorded which). The genes are TRBV6-5 and TRBJ1-2, with TRBD1 as a possible D gene (6 bases). CDR3 DNA: TGTGCCAGCAGTACACAGGGTGGCTACACCTTC. It codes for CASSTQGGYTF.